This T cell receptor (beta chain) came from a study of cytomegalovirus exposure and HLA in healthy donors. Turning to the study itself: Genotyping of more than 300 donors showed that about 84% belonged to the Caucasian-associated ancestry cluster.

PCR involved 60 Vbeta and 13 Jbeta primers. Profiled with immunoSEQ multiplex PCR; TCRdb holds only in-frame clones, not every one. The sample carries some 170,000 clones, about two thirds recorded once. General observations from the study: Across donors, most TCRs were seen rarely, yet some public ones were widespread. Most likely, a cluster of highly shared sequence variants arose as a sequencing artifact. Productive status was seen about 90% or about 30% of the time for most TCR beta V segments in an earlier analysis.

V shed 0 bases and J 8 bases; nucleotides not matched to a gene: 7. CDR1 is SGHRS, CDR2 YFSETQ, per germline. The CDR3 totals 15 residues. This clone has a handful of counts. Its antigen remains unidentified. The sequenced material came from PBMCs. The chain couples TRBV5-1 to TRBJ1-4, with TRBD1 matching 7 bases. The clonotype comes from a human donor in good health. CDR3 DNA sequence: TGCGCCAGCAGCTTGGGACAGGGCCCAGGGGAAAAACTGTTTTTT. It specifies CASSLGQGPGEKLFF.